The next 10 T cell receptor beta chains were all read from a single sample in a study of blood T cell repertoires in COVID-19. Sequenced by immunoSEQ multiplex PCR; TCRdb stores in-frame clones only, minus some. The repertoire includes approximately 140,000 clones, over 80% of them detected once, and 7% to 9.5% sits in the top ten. The sequenced sample was peripheral blood. The receptors were sampled from a man aged 30 to 45 with COVID-19, enrolled during active disease.

V and J are TRBV7-6 and TRBJ2-1; 8 bases align to TRBD2. CDR1 is SGHVS and CDR2 is FNYEAQ in the germline V gene. Trimming took 5 bases from V and 4 from J; bases not matched to a gene: 10. The CDR3 extends over 16 amino acids. CDR3 in amino acids: CASSRGGASGYNEQFF. In nucleotides, the CDR3 is TGTGCCAGCAGCCGGGGGGGGGCTAGCGGTTACAATGAGCAGTTCTTC.

The V and J genes are TRBV7-2 and TRBJ1-1, with D possibly TRBD1 on 5 matching bases. Germline V gene lookup returns CDR1 SGHTA and CDR2 FQGNSA. The CDR3 consists of 18 residues. V lost 2 bases, J lost 5 bases, and 24 bases lay in between. CDR3 loop: CASSLTRRGSFDPTEAFF. For the CDR3, the DNA is TGTGCCAGCAGCTTAACACGAAGGGGCAGCTTTGACCCTACTGAAGCTTTCTTT.

This sequence joins TRBV3-1 (or the pseudogene TRBV3-2) and TRBJ2-1; D call uncertain. CDR1 is LGHDT, CDR2 YNNKEL, per germline (reference sequence). This CDR3 has 12 residues. Trimming cost V 4 bases and J 7 bases, with 8 bases left between them. CDR3 loop: CASSLLGNEQFF. For the CDR3, the DNA is TGTGCCAGCAGCCTTCTCGGGAATGAGCAGTTCTTC.

This clone was observed at least ten times. The CDR3 nucleotides read TGTGCCAGCAGCCAAGGGGGAAGAGGGGGTGCAGGTCAGCCCCAGCATTTT. Translation: CASSQGGRGGAGQPQHF. J is TRBJ1-5 and V is TRBV4-2, with D perhaps TRBD1 (6 bases). V lost 1 base, J lost 6 bases, and 19 bases lay in between. This CDR3 contains 17 residues. Germline V gene data show CDR1 as LGHNA and CDR2 as YNFKEQ.

V is TRBV2 and J is TRBJ1-5, with TRBD1 matching 7 bases. Unmatched junction bases numbered 3, after V lost 6 bases and J lost 4 bases. The CDR3 consists of 13 residues. In germline, CDR1 is SNHLY, CDR2 FYNNEI. CDR3 bases: TGTGCCAGCAGCGCGACAGGGAATCAGCCCCAGCATTTT. Protein: CASSATGNQPQHF.

The J gene is TRBJ2-1, the V gene TRBV27; D is unclear. The CDR3 length is 15 residues. Trimming took off 4 bases at V and 8 bases at J, with 18 bases between the two ends. Germline values: CDR1 MNHEY, CDR2 SMNVEV (reference sequence). Here the CDR3 reads CASSSPPGQSDEQFF. In nucleotides, the CDR3 is TGTGCCAGCAGTTCCCCCCCCGGTCAGAGCGATGAGCAGTTCTTC.

V and J are TRBV28 and TRBJ1-6; tentatively, D is TRBD1 (5 bases). CDR3 size: 15 residues. V lost 2 bases and J lost 8, with 13 bases in between. The germline V gene encodes CDR1 MDHEN and CDR2 SYDVKM. CDR3 loop: CASSLGRTRHSPLHF. The CDR3 DNA is TGTGCCAGCAGTTTAGGGAGGACAAGACATTCACCCCTCCACTTT.

The DNA of the CDR3 is TGTGCCAGCAGTACCCAGCGGAGCTCCTACGAGCAGTACTTC. Protein: CASSTQRSSYEQYF. The gene calls are TRBV6-2 or TRBV6-3 and TRBJ2-7, with TRBD2 as a possible D gene (5 bases). The V gene lost 5 bases and the J gene lost 0 bases, with 11 bases spanning the gap. CDR3 length: 14 residues. Germline V gives CDR1 MNHEY, CDR2 SVGEGT.

V gene TRBV7-2 combines with J gene TRBJ1-2; D possibly corresponds to TRBD1 (5 bases). Germline V gives CDR1 SGHTA, CDR2 FQGNSA. The germline V and J ends were trimmed by 2 bases and 8 bases, with 15 bases remaining between them. CDR3 length equals 14 residues. The CDR3 DNA reads as TGTGCCAGCAGCTTACCGGGGGGACTCCAAGGCTACACCTTC. This encodes CASSLPGGLQGYTF.

V usage is TRBV13 and J usage is TRBJ2-5; 8 bases fit TRBD2. The V gene end was trimmed by 4 bases and the J gene end by 1 base; junction bases not matched to a gene: 5. Per germline, CDR1 PRHDT and CDR2 FYEKMQ (reference sequence). This CDR3 is 15 amino acids long. DNA of the CDR3: TGTGCCAGCAGCTCCACCGGGACTAGCCAAGAGACCCAGTACTTC. Translated: CASSSTGTSQETQYF.